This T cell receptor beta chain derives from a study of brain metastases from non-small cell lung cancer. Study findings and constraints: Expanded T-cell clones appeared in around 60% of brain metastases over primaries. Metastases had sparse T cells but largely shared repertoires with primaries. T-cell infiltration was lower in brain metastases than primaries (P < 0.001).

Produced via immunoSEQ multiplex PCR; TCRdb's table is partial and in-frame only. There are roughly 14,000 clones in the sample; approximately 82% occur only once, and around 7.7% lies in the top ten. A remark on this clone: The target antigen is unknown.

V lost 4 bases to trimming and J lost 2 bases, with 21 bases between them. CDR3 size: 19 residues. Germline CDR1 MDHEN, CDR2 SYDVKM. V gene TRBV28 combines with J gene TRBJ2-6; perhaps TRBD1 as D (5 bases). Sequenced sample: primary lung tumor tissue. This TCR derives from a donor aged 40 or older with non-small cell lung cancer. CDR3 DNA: TGTGCCAGCAGTTCTTACTTCAGGGCCGACCGCCCTGGGGCCAACGTCCTGACTTTC. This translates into CASSSYFRADRPGANVLTF.